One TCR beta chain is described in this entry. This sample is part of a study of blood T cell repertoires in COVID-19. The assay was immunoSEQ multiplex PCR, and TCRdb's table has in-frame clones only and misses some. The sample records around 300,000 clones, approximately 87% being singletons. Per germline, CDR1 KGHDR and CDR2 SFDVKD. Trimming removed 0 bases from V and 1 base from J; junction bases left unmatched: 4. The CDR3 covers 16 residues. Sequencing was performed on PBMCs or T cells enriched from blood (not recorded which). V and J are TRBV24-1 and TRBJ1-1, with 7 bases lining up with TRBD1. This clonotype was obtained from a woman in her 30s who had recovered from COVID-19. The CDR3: CATSDLSGQQNTEAFF. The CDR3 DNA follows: TGTGCCACCAGTGATTTGTCGGGACAGCAGAACACTGAAGCTTTCTTT.